Detailed here is one T cell receptor (beta chain). Antigen unknown. The data belong to a study of T cell responses to AZD1222 COVID-19 vaccine. Whole-study context: Second doses were pooled across both intervals (about 4 or about 12 weeks).

Assay used: immunoSEQ multiplex PCR; TCRdb lists only in-frame clones, some missing. Found here are roughly 100,000 clones, roughly 84% of them singletons; the top ten hold more than 15%. General study points: Baseline serostatus was positive in only five to seven AZD1222 recipients.

Material: peripheral blood, obtained on day 0 of AZD1222 vaccination. The TCR was taken from an adult in good health.

Here the CDR3 DNA reads TGTGCCAGTACCGAGGACAGGGCCCACACTGAAGCTTTCTTT. It yields the protein CASTEDRAHTEAFF. This chain uses TRBV19 with TRBJ1-1, with 8 bases aligning to TRBD1. Germline V gene lookup returns CDR1 LNHDA and CDR2 SQIVND (reference sequence). This CDR3 region has 14 residues. Germline trimming cut 7 bases from V and 3 bases from J; bases unmatched to any gene: 7.